The rows below give T cell receptor beta chains drawn from one sample of a study of STAT5B mutations in CD4+ large granular lymphocyte leukemia. TCRdb's table, derived via immunoSEQ multiplex PCR, lists solely in-frame clones and lacks some. The sample consists of over 25,000 clones, around three quarters of them appearing once. Sequencing input: CD4+ T cells from blood buffy coats. Receptor source: a human donor in good health. Each CDR3 is given with its conserved first and last residue. D genes are given only for firm matches. The size field is filled for only some rows; it gives once, few, many or a size class.

V gene: TRBV5-5
clone size: .
D gene: .
J gene: TRBJ1-5
CDR3 length: 15
CDR3 DNA: TGTGCCAGCAGCTTGAACCAGGGGCGCAATCAGCCCCAGCATTTT
CDR3 protein: CASSLNQGRNQPQHF

V gene: TRBV2
clone size: .
D gene: TRBD1
J gene: TRBJ2-5
CDR3 length: 16
CDR3 DNA: TGTGCCAGCAGTCGAGAAGGGACAGGGCAGTTTGAGACCCAGTACTTC
CDR3 protein: CASSREGTGQFETQYF

V gene: TRBV5-6
clone size: few
D gene: .
J gene: TRBJ1-2
CDR3 length: 15
CDR3 DNA: TGTGCCAGCAGCCAATTACGCTTGGGCGGCTATGGCTACACCTTC
CDR3 protein: CASSQLRLGGYGYTF

V gene: TRBV7-3
clone size: once
D gene: .
J gene: TRBJ2-3
CDR3 length: 13
CDR3 DNA: TGTGCCAGCAGCTTAACGTGGACAGATACGCAGTATTTT
CDR3 protein: CASSLTWTDTQYF

V gene: TRBV7-2
clone size: few
D gene: .
J gene: TRBJ2-5
CDR3 length: 13
CDR3 DNA: TGTGCCAGCAGCTTAGCGGAGCAAGAGACCCAGTACTTC
CDR3 protein: CASSLAEQETQYF

V gene: TRBV5-1
clone size: .
D gene: .
J gene: TRBJ1-2
CDR3 length: 14
CDR3 DNA: TGCGCCAGCAGCTTGGATGAAGGCGTTCGTGGCTACACCTTC
CDR3 protein: CASSLDEGVRGYTF

V gene: TRBV19
clone size: .
D gene: .
J gene: TRBJ1-5
CDR3 length: 15
CDR3 DNA: TGTGCCAGTAGTTCAGCTGGGGGCCGGGATCAGCCCCAGCATTTT
CDR3 protein: CASSSAGGRDQPQHF

V gene: TRBV6-5
clone size: .
D gene: .
J gene: TRBJ2-5
CDR3 length: 12
CDR3 DNA: TGTGCCAGCAGTCAGGGGTACGAGACCCAGTACTTC
CDR3 protein: CASSQGYETQYF

V gene: TRBV9
clone size: few
D gene: .
J gene: TRBJ2-1
CDR3 length: 15
CDR3 DNA: TGTGCCAGCAGCGTAGAATGGGGTGGGTACAATGAGCAGTTCTTC
CDR3 protein: CASSVEWGGYNEQFF

V gene: TRBV5-4
clone size: .
D gene: .
J gene: TRBJ2-3
CDR3 length: 13
CDR3 DNA: TGTGCCAGCAGCTCGGCCGGCACAGATACGCAGTATTTT
CDR3 protein: CASSSAGTDTQYF

V gene: TRBV10-1
clone size: .
D gene: .
J gene: TRBJ2-1
CDR3 length: 13
CDR3 DNA: TGCGCCAGCAGTGAGACACGAAACAATGAGCAGTTCTTC
CDR3 protein: CASSETRNNEQFF

V gene: TRBV21-1
clone size: .
D gene: .
J gene: TRBJ1-5
CDR3 length: 12
CDR3 DNA: TGTGCCAGCACCCACCTCCATCGGCCCCAGCATTTT
CDR3 protein: CASTHLHRPQHF

V gene: TRBV7-9
clone size: .
D gene: TRBD1
J gene: TRBJ2-1
CDR3 length: 17
CDR3 DNA: TGTGCCATCGCCTCAAGTACCGGGACAGGGGCATACAATGAGCAGTTCTTC
CDR3 protein: CAIASSTGTGAYNEQFF

V gene: TRBV6-1
clone size: .
D gene: .
J gene: TRBJ1-1
CDR3 length: 13
CDR3 DNA: TGTGCCAGCAGTGAAGCGTCGGGGGGTGAAGCTTTCTTT
CDR3 protein: CASSEASGGEAFF

V gene: TRBV28
clone size: .
D gene: .
J gene: TRBJ1-1
CDR3 length: 14
CDR3 DNA: TGTGCCAGCAGTTTGCAGCAGGAGAACACTGAAGCTTTCTTT
CDR3 protein: CASSLQQENTEAFF

V gene: TRBV19
clone size: .
D gene: TRBD2
J gene: TRBJ2-3
CDR3 length: 17
CDR3 DNA: TGTGCCAGTAGTCATGGCACGGGGCGGGGGGGCCCAGATACGCAGTATTTT
CDR3 protein: CASSHGTGRGGPDTQYF

V gene: TRBV5-1
clone size: .
D gene: .
J gene: TRBJ2-5
CDR3 length: 16
CDR3 DNA: TGCGCCAGCAGCTTGGGTCGCAAGCTTTCTCAAGAGACCCAGTACTTC
CDR3 protein: CASSLGRKLSQETQYF

V gene: TRBV7-6
clone size: .
D gene: .
J gene: TRBJ2-5
CDR3 length: 14
CDR3 DNA: TGTGCCAGCAGCTTAGACGGGCAAAGAGAGACCCAGTACTTC
CDR3 protein: CASSLDGQRETQYF

V gene: TRBV5-6
clone size: few
D gene: .
J gene: TRBJ1-5
CDR3 length: 12
CDR3 DNA: TGTGCCAGCAGCTTACCAAATCAGCCCCAGCATTTT
CDR3 protein: CASSLPNQPQHF

V gene: TRBV15
clone size: .
D gene: .
J gene: TRBJ2-5
CDR3 length: 16
CDR3 DNA: TGTGCCACCAGCAGAGGAGGACGGCTTGACCAAGAGACCCAGTACTTC
CDR3 protein: CATSRGGRLDQETQYF

V gene: TRBV6-6
clone size: .
D gene: .
J gene: TRBJ2-7
CDR3 length: 11
CDR3 DNA: TGTGCCAGCAGTCGAGGGGGCGAGCAGTACTTC
CDR3 protein: CASSRGGEQYF

V gene: TRBV28
clone size: once
D gene: .
J gene: TRBJ1-6
CDR3 length: 14
CDR3 DNA: TGTGCCAGCAGTTTTCGGGAATATAATTCACCCCTCCACTTT
CDR3 protein: CASSFREYNSPLHF

V gene: TRBV2
clone size: .
D gene: .
J gene: TRBJ1-4
CDR3 length: 12
CDR3 DNA: TGTGCCAGCAGCCCAAGGGGGGAAAAACTGTTTTTT
CDR3 protein: CASSPRGEKLFF

V gene: TRBV30
clone size: .
D gene: .
J gene: TRBJ2-5
CDR3 length: 16
CDR3 DNA: TGTGCCTGGAGTGACCCTAGGACGGGGGAAGTGGAGACCCAGTACTTC
CDR3 protein: CAWSDPRTGEVETQYF

V gene: TRBV23-1
clone size: .
D gene: .
J gene: TRBJ2-1
CDR3 length: 17
CDR3 DNA: TGCGCCAGCAGTCAACGAAATCCCGGGACCACCTACAATGAGCAGTTCTTC
CDR3 protein: CASSQRNPGTTYNEQFF